Following are 25 T cell receptor beta chains from one sample sequenced in a study of T-cell reconstitution after alpha-beta-depleted transplantation in children. For TCRbeta, the library was prepared with unique molecular identifiers. Using its own MiXCR run on the PCR reads, TCRdb lists one record per CDR3 protein. This sample has 450,000 to 700,000 distinct CDR3 sequences; around 27% occur once, and the top ten carry under 45%. Specimen: PBMCs, collected before TCRalphabeta/CD19-depleted stem cell transplant. These receptors were obtained from a boy in the first two years of life with Wiskott-Aldrich syndrome, due to receive a stem cell transplant.

This chain joins TRBV20-1 and TRBJ2-1; 10 positions agree with TRBD1. CDR1 DFQATT and CDR2 SNEGSKA come from the germline V gene (reference sequence). Unmatched junction bases numbered 13, after V lost 5 bases and J lost 9 bases. The CDR3 contains 15 residues. CDR3 DNA sequence: TGCAGTGCTGCGAAGGGACAGGGGATGATTGGTGAGCAGTTCTTC. Protein product: CSAAKGQGMIGEQFF.

Of note for this clonotype: One end of the junction varies from germline; a read error may be responsible. V is TRBV3-1 and J is TRBJ2-1; D unclear. The CDR3 is 16 residues long. Germline CDR1 reads LGHDT; CDR2 reads YNNKEL (reference sequence). CDR3 loop: CASSHTLLTLYTEQFF. CDR3 nucleotide sequence: TGTGCCAGCAGCCACACACTCCTGACCTTGTACACTGAGCAGTTCTTC.

The V gene is TRBV20-1, the J gene TRBJ1-4, with D hard to call. Per germline, CDR1 DFQATT and CDR2 SNEGSKA (reference sequence). The germline V and J ends were trimmed by 4 bases and 4 bases, with 10 bases remaining between them. The CDR3 is 13 residues long. The CDR3 DNA follows: TGCAGTGCTAATGAGTTCAATAATGAAAAACTGTTTTTT. It encodes CSANEFNNEKLFF.

The J gene is TRBJ2-1, the V gene TRBV12-3 or TRBV12-4, with 11 bases identical to TRBD2. The CDR3 sequence is 14 residues long. Germline trimming cut 6 bases from V and 10 bases from J; bases unmatched to any gene: 8. CDR3 in amino acids: CASREKTSGMEQFF. The CDR3 DNA reads as TGTGCCAGCAGGGAAAAGACTAGCGGGATGGAGCAGTTCTTC.

This rearrangement joins TRBV7-2 to TRBJ1-6; D possibly corresponds to TRBD1 (5 bases). Germline loops: CDR1 SGHTA, CDR2 FQGNSA. Trimming stripped 6 bases from V and 11 bases from J, with 8 bases between. CDR3 size: 11 residues. CDR3 sequence: CASSPGTPLHF. The CDR3 DNA follows: TGTGCCAGCAGTCCAGGGACACCCCTCCACTTT.

This clonotype occurred a few times. The genes are TRBV10-3 and TRBJ2-2; 13 bases map to TRBD2. The trim removed 2 bases at V and 4 bases at J, leaving 16 bases unmatched. The germline gives CDR1 ENHRY, CDR2 SYGVKD. CDR3 length: 21 amino acids. CDR3 sequence: CAISERDSRTTSGRSTGELFF. CDR3 sequence (DNA): TGTGCCATCAGTGAGCGGGACAGCAGGACGACTAGCGGGAGGAGCACCGGGGAGCTGTTTTTT.

The rearrangement joins TRBV5-1 to TRBJ2-1; 10 bases are shared with TRBD1. The CDR3 runs 16 residues. V lost 1 base, J lost 10 bases, and 11 bases stayed unmatched. The germline V gene has CDR1 SGHRS and CDR2 YFSETQ. This CDR3 reads CASSLSWTGGLGEQFF. The DNA for the CDR3 is TGCGCCAGCAGCTTGTCTTGGACAGGGGGTTTGGGGGAGCAGTTCTTC.

In this sample, this clonotype turned up a few times. V usage is TRBV11-1 and J usage is TRBJ2-1, with 12 bases identical to TRBD2. The CDR3 runs 18 residues. The V gene end was trimmed by 1 base and the J gene end by 5 bases; junction bases not matched to a gene: 9. From germline, CDR1 is SGHAT and CDR2 FQDESV (reference sequence). The CDR3 coding sequence is TGTGCCAGCAGCTTAGTTGTACTAGCGGGAGGCCCTGACAATGAGCAGTTCTTC. It specifies CASSLVVLAGGPDNEQFF.

The chain couples TRBV18 to TRBJ2-7; 12 positions agree with TRBD2. Trimming at V came to 0 bases and at J to 2 bases, leaving 2 bases not matched to a gene. Germline V lookup: CDR1 KGHSH, CDR2 LQKENI. There are 16 residues in the CDR3. This CDR3 reads CASSPPRTSGAYEQYF. CDR3 DNA: TGTGCCAGCTCACCACCGAGGACTAGCGGGGCCTACGAGCAGTACTTC.

The chain employs TRBV5-8 and TRBJ2-1, with D unclear. The V gene lost 4 bases and the J gene lost 8 bases, with 10 bases spanning the gap. This CDR3 has 12 residues. Germline V gene lookup returns CDR1 SGHTS and CDR2 YDEGEE. The CDR3 DNA sequence: TGTGCCAGCAGCGGATCCACGTATGAGCAGTTCTTC. Encoded protein: CASSGSTYEQFF.

This chain uses TRBV10-3 with TRBJ2-1; D is unresolved. Germline V gene data show CDR1 as ENHRY and CDR2 as SYGVKD. The V end was cut by 2 bases, the J end by 0 bases, with 11 bases between. This CDR3 region has 16 residues. The CDR3, as DNA: TGTGCCATCAGTGAGCCACCACAGTACTCCTACAATGAGCAGTTCTTC. This encodes CAISEPPQYSYNEQFF.

V and J are TRBV7-9 and TRBJ2-2; 9 positions match TRBD2. This CDR3 region has 17 residues. Germline V gives CDR1 SEHNR, CDR2 FQNEAQ (reference sequence). Germline trimming cut 3 bases from V and 7 bases from J; bases unmatched to any gene: 12. The CDR3 spells CASSFIPSSGMGGELFF. The CDR3 DNA sequence: TGTGCCAGCAGCTTCATCCCCTCTAGCGGGATGGGCGGGGAGCTGTTTTTT.

A few counts support this clonotype. This rearrangement joins TRBV20-1 to TRBJ2-5; TRBD2 aligns across 13 bases. Germline assignment: CDR1 DFQATT and CDR2 SNEGSKA (reference sequence). CDR3 length: 16 residues. The J segment lost 14 bases and the V segment lost 2 bases, leaving 17 bases of the junction unmatched. CDR3 DNA sequence: TGCAGTGCTAGACCATCGGGCGGACTAGCGGGGGATTTCCTATACTTC. It codes for CSARPSGGLAGDFLYF.

The chain has TRBV5-1 and TRBJ2-7; D gene ambiguous. There are 14 residues in the CDR3. Germline V CDR1 and CDR2: SGHRS, YFSETQ. The V and J ends lost 2 bases and 9 bases respectively, with 18 bases between them. In DNA form, the CDR3 reads TGCGCCAGCAGCTTCGATCTAGTGGGTTCTGGGCAGTACTTC. This codes for CASSFDLVGSGQYF.

The chain has TRBV10-3 and TRBJ2-5; 8 nucleotides agree with TRBD2. Germline values: CDR1 ENHRY, CDR2 SYGVKD. The length of the CDR3 is 17 residues. V trimming: 0 bases; J trimming: 2 bases; junction bases outside the gene matches: 8. Here the CDR3 reads CAISESGPGGPQETQYF. DNA of the CDR3: TGTGCCATCAGTGAGTCGGGACCGGGAGGGCCACAAGAGACCCAGTACTTC.

This clonotype was seen only a few times. The chain is built from TRBV12-3 or TRBV12-4 and TRBJ2-1, with 9 bases that match TRBD1. The V and J ends lost 4 bases and 7 bases, in that order; junction bases with no gene match: 14. This CDR3 comprises 17 residues. The CDR3 reads CASSSSWDREVKNEQFF. Here the CDR3 DNA reads TGTGCCAGCAGTTCTTCCTGGGACAGGGAGGTAAAAAATGAGCAGTTCTTC.

V and J are TRBV5-1 and TRBJ2-1; D uncertain. Germline V gives CDR1 SGHRS, CDR2 YFSETQ. Trimming stripped 2 bases from V and 5 bases from J, with 11 bases between. The CDR3 has 14 amino acids. The CDR3 reads CASSLNLGNNEQFF. CDR3 DNA sequence: TGCGCCAGCAGCTTAAATCTAGGAAACAATGAGCAGTTCTTC.

This clonotype was found a few times. Here the CDR3 reads CASSLGFRRGPLAKNIQYF. DNA of the CDR3: TGTGCCAGCAGCTTAGGTTTCAGGAGGGGGCCTTTAGCCAAAAACATTCAGTACTTC. The V gene is TRBV11-2, the J gene TRBJ2-4, with a weak D call TRBD1 (7 bases). Germline lookup yields CDR1 SGHAT and CDR2 FQNNGV. The CDR3 sequence is 19 residues long. The V end lost 1 base, the J end lost 0 bases, and 19 bases lay between the germline ends.

This chain uses TRBV4-1 with TRBJ1-5, with TRBD1 as a possible D gene (5 bases). The CDR3 sequence is 15 residues long. The germline CDR1 and CDR2 sequences are MGHRA and YSYEKL. Trimming stripped 0 bases from V and 2 bases from J, with 8 bases between. The CDR3 DNA is TGCGCCAGCAGCCAAGAGAGGGGCGGCAATCAGCCCCAGCATTTT. This codes for CASSQERGGNQPQHF.

Only a few counts were recorded for this clonotype. This rearrangement joins TRBV12-3 or TRBV12-4 to TRBJ1-2; D possibly corresponds to TRBD1 (5 bases). With 2 bases removed from V and 4 bases from J, the gap between germline ends came to 11 bases. The CDR3 is 14 residues long. CDR3 nucleotide sequence: TGTGCCAGCAGTTTAAGGGGAAAGGGCTATGGCTACACCTTC. This gives the protein CASSLRGKGYGYTF.

The gene calls are TRBV9 and TRBJ2-1, with 8 bases fitting TRBD2. The CDR3 is made up of 16 amino acids. Germline V gene lookup returns CDR1 SGDLS and CDR2 YYNGEE. With 3 bases clipped from V and 4 bases from J, the junction kept 9 bases outside the gene matches. DNA for the CDR3: TGTGCCAGCAGCGAAAGGGCGGGGGGTAGGTACAATGAGCAGTTCTTC. It codes for CASSERAGGRYNEQFF. Supplemented by reference TRBV9 and TRBJ2-1, the full variable domain reads DSGVTQTPKHLITATGQRVTLRCSPRSGDLSVYWYQQSLDQGLQFLIQYYNGEERAKGNILERFSAQQFPDLHSELNLSSLELGDSALYFCASSERAGGRYNEQFFGPGTRLTVL.

This clonotype came up a few times. This chain's CDR3 is CASSYPGLSGELFF. The CDR3 nucleotides are TGTGCCAGCAGTTACCCCGGACTATCCGGGGAGCTGTTTTTT. The chain has TRBV6-5 and TRBJ2-2; D possibly corresponds to TRBD2 (6 bases). V lost 2 bases to trimming and J lost 6 bases, with 10 bases between them. The germline gives CDR1 MNHEY, CDR2 SVGAGI. This CDR3 comprises 14 residues.

The gene calls are TRBV20-1 and TRBJ2-3; a weak D match, TRBD1 (5 bases). The CDR3 consists of 13 residues. Looked up from germline, CDR1 is DFQATT and CDR2 is SNEGSKA (reference sequence). Trimming left V 3 bases short and J 3 bases short, with 10 bases between. The CDR3 bases are TGCAGTGCTAGTCAGGGTTTTACAGATACGCAGTATTTT. It translates to CSASQGFTDTQYF.

This clonotype showed up just a few times. The V gene is TRBV6-5, the J gene TRBJ2-7; TRBD2 aligns across 10 bases. The CDR3 runs to 16 residues. The germline gives CDR1 MNHEY, CDR2 SVGAGI. The V and J ends lost 2 bases and 2 bases, in that order; junction bases with no gene match: 6. The CDR3, as DNA: TGTGCCAGCAGTTACCGTCGACTAGCGGGCACCTACGAGCAGTACTTC. Protein sequence: CASSYRRLAGTYEQYF.

This clonotype was counted only a few times. The rearrangement joins TRBV24-1 to TRBJ2-1, with D uncertain. This CDR3 comprises 13 residues. Germline assignment: CDR1 KGHDR and CDR2 SFDVKD. Trimming took off 4 bases at V and 5 bases at J, with 8 bases between the two ends. The CDR3 protein is CATSERTDNEQFF. CDR3 in DNA: TGTGCCACCAGTGAAAGGACCGACAATGAGCAGTTCTTC.